This T cell receptor beta chain was captured by sequencing in a study of shared clonotypes between healthy human individuals. As regards this clone: Antigen: not known.

The authors distributed each subset's genomic DNA evenly over several immunoSEQ plates. The assay was immunoSEQ multiplex PCR, and TCRdb's table has in-frame clones only and misses some. The sample holds around 990,000 clones, 70% to 80% seen once. The study, taken as a whole, reports: Estimated richness was generally greater in naive than memory subsets. Owing to a small donor count, the genetic and exposure-history diversity represented was limited. Non-shared clonotypes had lower generation probabilities than those shared by all four donors.

The V and J ends lost 1 base and 2 bases respectively, with 17 bases between them. The length of the CDR3 is 17 residues. CDR1 is MGHRA and CDR2 is YSYEKL in the germline V gene. Material: memory CD4+ T cells from PBMCs. Indicated subset: CD45RA-negative fraction. The TCR comes from a man aged 18 to 30 in good health. Some clones in this sample may be carry-over from other donors' samples. This rearrangement joins TRBV4-1 to TRBJ1-1; D is unclear. The CDR3 spells CASSQGAAQALNTEAFF. The CDR3, as DNA: TGCGCCAGCAGCCAAGGGGCCGCACAAGCCCTAAACACTGAAGCTTTCTTT.